Shown below are 20 T cell receptor beta chains from a single sample sequenced in a study of T cell changes during pregnancy in multiple sclerosis. Here immunoSEQ multiplex PCR was the method, and the copy in TCRdb shows in-frame clones only, minus some. Found here are around 130,000 clones, around 95% of them singletons; the top ten hold less than 0.55%. This specimen was peripheral blood, taken after pregnancy. These receptors came from a female donor with multiple sclerosis, enrolled in a pregnancy study.

The genes are TRBV7-2 and TRBJ1-2; the D is unclear. Trimming removed 5 bases from V and 12 bases from J, with 22 bases in between. The CDR3 extends over 14 amino acids. Germline V gene sequence: CDR1 SGHTA, CDR2 FQGNSA. The DNA of the CDR3 is TGTGCCAGCAGCAACTACGGCCGGGTTTACGATCACACCTTC. As protein: CASSNYGRVYDHTF. Full variable domain (missing parts from reference TRBV7-2 and TRBJ1-2): GAGVSQSPSNKVTEKGKDVELRCDPISGHTALYWYRQSLGQGLEFLIYFQGNSAPDKSGLPSDRFSAERTGGSVSTLTIQRTQQEDSAVYLCASSNYGRVYDHTFGSGTRLTVV.

The rearrangement joins TRBV27 to TRBJ2-2; maybe TRBD2 (6 bases). The CDR3 consists of 14 residues. V shed 8 bases and J shed 6 bases, with 16 bases lying between them. CDR1 is MNHEY, CDR2 SMNVEV, per germline (reference sequence). CDR3 sequence: CASRPGAGAGELFF. DNA for the CDR3: TGTGCCAGCCGCCCGGGAGCGGGCGCCGGGGAGCTGTTTTTT.

This rearrangement joins TRBV11-2 to TRBJ2-2; 9 bases align to TRBD1. The CDR3 has 16 residues. V lost 5 bases and J lost 3; bases outside the gene matches: 7. Per germline, CDR1 SGHAT and CDR2 FQNNGV. The CDR3 reads CASSRGGTGHTGELFF. The CDR3 DNA sequence: TGTGCCAGCAGCCGGGGAGGGACAGGGCACACCGGGGAGCTGTTTTTT. The full variable domain, with the rest looked up from reference TRBV11-2 and TRBJ2-2, is EAGVAQSPRYKIIEKRQSVAFWCNPISGHATLYWYQQILGQGPKLLIQFQNNGVVDDSQLPKDRFSAERLKGVDSTLKIQPAKLEDSAVYLCASSRGGTGHTGELFFGEGSRLTVL.

The chain has TRBV19 and TRBJ2-5, with a weak D call TRBD2 (5 bases). V lost 6 bases and J lost 4, with 18 bases in between. Germline V lookup: CDR1 LNHDA, CDR2 SQIVND (reference sequence). This CDR3 comprises 15 residues. CDR3: CASSPGLLAGETQYF. DNA for the CDR3: TGTGCCAGTAGCCCCGGATTGTTGGCGGGAGAGACCCAGTACTTC. Full variable domain (outside the CDR3, taken from reference TRBV19 and TRBJ2-5): DGGITQSPKYLFRKEGQNVTLSCEQNLNHDAMYWYRQDPGQGLRLIYYSQIVNDFQKGDIAEGYSVSREKKESFPLTVTSAQKNPTAFYLCASSPGLLAGETQYFGPGTRLLVL.

The V gene is TRBV29-1, the J gene TRBJ2-1; D unclear. Germline CDR1 reads SQVTM; CDR2 reads ANQGSEA. The germline V and J ends were trimmed by 5 bases and 0 bases, with 5 bases remaining between them. The CDR3 is 12 amino acids. CDR3 nucleotide sequence: TGCAGCGTTCCTAGCTCCTACAATGAGCAGTTCTTC. Translation gives CSVPSSYNEQFF.

This sequence joins TRBV19 and TRBJ2-1, with a tentative D call TRBD1 (6 bases). The CDR3 has 14 residues. V lost 1 base, J lost 3 bases, and 7 bases lay in between. The germline gives CDR1 LNHDA, CDR2 SQIVND (reference sequence). In DNA, the CDR3 is TGTGCCAGTAGTATAGGGGGGCTCTACAATGAGCAGTTCTTC. It encodes CASSIGGLYNEQFF.

The J gene is TRBJ1-4, the V gene TRBV2; D might be TRBD1 (6 bases). Germline V gene lookup returns CDR1 SNHLY and CDR2 FYNNEI. V dropped 6 bases and J dropped 8 bases, with 13 bases sitting between them. The CDR3 runs to 13 residues. CDR3 in DNA: TGTGCCAGCAGGGCAGGGGTTGTCGAAAAACTGTTTTTT. As protein: CASRAGVVEKLFF.

This chain connects TRBV7-2 to TRBJ2-7; 9 nucleotides line up with TRBD2. Germline V CDR1 and CDR2: SGHTA, FQGNSA. The CDR3 loop spans 16 amino acids. Losses at the gene ends were 2 bases for V and 0 bases for J; bases not matched to a gene: 5. The chain's CDR3 is CASSLPGGRASYEQYF. The CDR3 DNA reads TGTGCCAGCAGCTTACCTGGCGGGAGGGCCTCCTACGAGCAGTACTTC.

The chain employs TRBV28 and TRBJ1-3; 9 nucleotides line up with TRBD1. The CDR3 is 14 residues long. The germline V gene has CDR1 MDHEN and CDR2 SYDVKM. With 7 bases clipped from V and 7 bases from J, the junction kept 8 bases outside the gene matches. The DNA of the CDR3 is TGTGCCAGCACCGCCGGGACAGGGCGTAACACCATATATTTT. Its protein is CASTAGTGRNTIYF.

The genes are TRBV4-3 and TRBJ2-1; perhaps TRBD2 as D (5 bases). The CDR3 spans 14 residues. Germline CDR1 is LGHNA and CDR2 is YSLEER. V was trimmed by 6 bases and J by 5 bases, leaving 14 bases between them. The CDR3 region is CASSATGWNNEQFF. The CDR3 DNA sequence: TGCGCCAGCAGTGCCACGGGATGGAACAATGAGCAGTTCTTC.

V is TRBV11-2 and J is TRBJ2-1; 11 bases fit TRBD2. V shed 0 bases and J 10 bases; nucleotides not matched to a gene: 2. This CDR3 region has 14 residues. CDR1 SGHAT and CDR2 FQNNGV come from the germline V gene. CDR3 residues: CASSLELAGEEQFF. CDR3 bases: TGTGCCAGCAGCTTAGAACTAGCGGGAGAGGAGCAGTTCTTC.

This clone was counted once. The chain links TRBV9 to TRBJ2-1; a weak D match, TRBD2 (6 bases). Trimming took 4 bases from V and 10 from J, leaving 18 bases between them. CDR3 size: 14 residues. The germline gives CDR1 SGDLS, CDR2 YYNGEE. CDR3 protein: CASSPQTRGGEQFF. The CDR3 bases are TGTGCCAGCAGCCCACAGACTAGGGGCGGGGAGCAGTTCTTC.

A single count supports this clone. This sequence joins TRBV6-5 and TRBJ2-1; tentatively, D is TRBD1 (6 bases). CDR1 MNHEY and CDR2 SVGAGI come from the germline V gene. V was shortened by 5 bases and J by 3 bases, with 11 bases between the two germline ends. This CDR3 is 14 amino acids long. CDR3 in amino acids: CASSTGQLYNEQFF. The CDR3 DNA reads TGTGCCAGCAGTACCGGACAGCTCTACAATGAGCAGTTCTTC.

A single count supports this clone. The chain has TRBV6-5 and TRBJ1-2; the match to TRBD1 covers 8 bases. The CDR3 runs 13 residues. Trimming took 6 bases from V and 8 from J; bases not matched to a gene: 8. CDR1 MNHEY and CDR2 SVGAGI come from the germline V gene. The DNA of the CDR3 is TGTGCCAGCAGCCCGACAGGGGCTAGAGGCTACACCTTC. It encodes CASSPTGARGYTF.

This chain links TRBV14 with TRBJ2-3, with 9 bases aligning to TRBD2. The trim removed 4 bases at V and 4 bases at J, leaving 9 bases unmatched. CDR1 and CDR2 from the germline V gene are SGHDN and FVKESK. This CDR3 has 16 residues. The CDR3 DNA sequence: TGTGCCAGCAGCCCCCATAGCGGGAGATGGGCAGATACGCAGTATTTT. Amino acid sequence: CASSPHSGRWADTQYF.

The CDR3 protein is CASSQDQGVGYTF. The DNA of the CDR3 is TGTGCCAGCAGCCAAGATCAAGGGGTTGGCTACACCTTC. The J gene is TRBJ1-2, the V gene TRBV4-2, with D maybe TRBD1 (5 bases). Between the trimmed V and J ends, which lost 0 bases and 7 bases, there was a span of 9 bases. This CDR3 comprises 13 residues. The germline CDR1 and CDR2 sequences are LGHNA and YNFKEQ.

The rearrangement uses TRBV5-1 and TRBJ2-3, with TRBD1 as a possible D gene (6 bases). The CDR3 runs 16 residues. Germline V lookup: CDR1 SGHRS, CDR2 YFSETQ. The ends were cut back, 0 bases at V and 1 base at J, with 12 bases in the middle. The CDR3 DNA reads TGCGCCAGCAGCTTGGCCGCAGGGGTAGGCACAGATACGCAGTATTTT. It translates to CASSLAAGVGTDTQYF.

This chain uses TRBV7-9 with TRBJ2-1; 7 bases agree with TRBD2. Germline V gene data show CDR1 as SEHNR and CDR2 as FQNEAQ (reference sequence). J gave up 4 bases and V 4 bases, and 7 bases lay outside the gene matches. This CDR3 is built from 15 residues. The CDR3 nucleotides read TGTGCCAGCAGCTCTTCTAGCGGCAGGTACAATGAGCAGTTCTTC. Its protein is CASSSSSGRYNEQFF.

This rearrangement joins TRBV19 to TRBJ2-1; 7 bases are shared with TRBD1. V was pared by 1 base and J by 16 bases, with 13 bases of the junction left unmatched. The germline V gene encodes CDR1 LNHDA and CDR2 SQIVND (reference sequence). This CDR3 has 14 residues. CDR3 amino acids: CASSIGGPGGLGFF. The CDR3 DNA reads as TGTGCCAGTAGTATAGGGGGCCCAGGGGGTTTGGGCTTCTTC.

The V call is TRBV21-1, the J call TRBJ2-7; the table's D call TRBD1 went unverified against the DNA. TRBV21-1 is assigned pseudogene status. This CDR3 is 12 amino acids long. This CDR3 reads CASKGTSYEQYF. The DNA of the CDR3 is TGTGCCAGCAAGGGGACATCCTACGAGCAGTACTTC.